These T cell receptor beta chains were read from a single sample in a study of cytotoxic CD8 clonotypes in ibrutinib-treated CLL. Sequenced by immunoSEQ multiplex PCR; TCRdb stores in-frame clones only, minus some. The data hold 65,000 to 80,000 clones, with over 80% observed a single time. The sequenced sample was PBMCs, obtained after 24 months of ibrutinib treatment. The receptor set was obtained from a human donor with chronic lymphocytic leukemia. The CDR3 runs from the conserved cysteine through the conserved F or W. The D gene is left open where the match is weak. Size is stated for part of the rows, as once, few or many counts, or as a class when the clone is expanded.

clone_size	v_call	j_call	d_call	cdr3_nt	cdr3_aa
-	TRBV19	TRBJ2-6	-	TGTGCCAGTAGTTTCTTAGACTCTGGGGCCAACGTCCTGACTTTC	CASSFLDSGANVLTF
-	TRBV15	TRBJ2-3	-	TGTGCCACCAGCAGGCTGGGTGGGGCGGGGAGTGCCCCAGATACGCAGTATTTT	CATSRLGGAGSAPDTQYF
once	TRBV18	TRBJ2-2	-	TGTGCCAGCTCACCCTTAGTAGCGGAAAACACCGGGGAGCTGTTTTTT	CASSPLVAENTGELFF
-	TRBV6-5	TRBJ2-6	-	TGTGCCAGCAGTTACTCCGAGGCGCCCTCCTTAAACGTCCTGACTTTC	CASSYSEAPSLNVLTF
-	TRBV7-9	TRBJ2-1	TRBD1	TGTGCCAGCAGCTCGGGACAGGACTACAATGAGCAGTTCTTC	CASSSGQDYNEQFF
-	TRBV2	TRBJ1-6	TRBD1	TGTGCCAGCAGTCCCTCCGGGACAGATAATTCACCCCTCCACTTT	CASSPSGTDNSPLHF
-	TRBV18	TRBJ1-3	-	TGTGCCAGCTCACCAACGCCCCTCACCACTGGAAACACCATATATTTT	CASSPTPLTTGNTIYF
-	TRBV19	TRBJ2-7	-	TGTGCCAGTCGGAGGGGGGGGTCCGCATACGAGCAGTACTTC	CASRRGGSAYEQYF
few	TRBV5-6	TRBJ2-7	TRBD1	TGTGCCAGCAGCCGGGGACAGGGCGCCTACGAGCAGTACTTC	CASSRGQGAYEQYF
-	TRBV5-1	TRBJ2-7	TRBD2	TGCGCCAGCAGCTTGGTAGCGGGAGGGTCCGGGGAGCAGTACTTC	CASSLVAGGSGEQYF
-	TRBV19	TRBJ2-7	-	TGTGCCAGTAGCGCGCTGGGGGGCAGCCTCTCCTACGAGCAGTACTTC	CASSALGGSLSYEQYF
-	TRBV14	TRBJ2-3	-	TGTGCCACCAAGCGGTTAGGCACAGATACGCAGTATTTT	CATKRLGTDTQYF
once	TRBV6-1	TRBJ1-2	-	TGTGCCAGCAGCCCGGGACAAAGCGGCTACACCTTC	CASSPGQSGYTF
-	TRBV19	TRBJ1-1	TRBD1	TGTGCCAGTAGTATCCCGGAAACAGGGGCCGAAGCTTTCTTT	CASSIPETGAEAFF
-	TRBV19	TRBJ1-2	TRBD1	TGTGCCAGTAGTACTAACAGGGGACCCTATGGCTACACCTTC	CASSTNRGPYGYTF
-	TRBV7-6	TRBJ1-1	TRBD1	TGTGCCAGCAGCGGTAAAGACAGGGGTGGCACTGAAGCTTTCTTT	CASSGKDRGGTEAFF
-	TRBV5-1	TRBJ1-5	-	TGCGCCAGCAGAACCGGAGCAGATAGCAATCAGCCCCAGCATTTT	CASRTGADSNQPQHF
once	TRBV27	TRBJ1-5	-	TGTGCCAGCAGTTCCACCGGACCGAATCAGCCCCAGCATTTT	CASSSTGPNQPQHF
-	TRBV2	TRBJ2-6	TRBD1	TGTGCCAGCAGTGGGCCGGGACAGGGTTTGCACTCTGGGGCCAACGTCCTGACTTTC	CASSGPGQGLHSGANVLTF
-	TRBV5-6	TRBJ2-1	TRBD1	TGTGCCAGCAGCACGACAGGGGCAGGTTACAATGAGCAGTTCTTC	CASSTTGAGYNEQFF
-	TRBV11-2	TRBJ2-2	TRBD2	TGTGCCAGCAGCCGGGGACTAGCGGGAGTACGGAACACCGGGGAGCTGTTTTTT	CASSRGLAGVRNTGELFF
once	TRBV10-1	TRBJ2-3	-	TGCGCCAGTTGGGCCACAGATACGCAGTATTTT	CASWATDTQYF
-	TRBV4-2	TRBJ2-5	-	TGTGCCAGCAGCCAAGGGAGTGGTCCTGAAGAGACCCAGTACTTC	CASSQGSGPEETQYF
-	TRBV29-1	TRBJ2-1	TRBD1	TGCAGCGATCGACAGGGCGATAGGGATGAGCAGTTCTTC	CSDRQGDRDEQFF
-	TRBV30	TRBJ2-5	TRBD2	TGTGCCTGGAGTGATTGGGGGGGGTCCCAGTACTTC	CAWSDWGGSQYF
-	TRBV5-6	TRBJ1-2	TRBD1	TGTGCCAGCAGCTTTTCGGGACAGGGGTTTGGCTACACCTTC	CASSFSGQGFGYTF
-	TRBV5-1	TRBJ2-5	-	TGCGCCAGCAGCTTGGTGGGCCAGTACCAAGAGACCCAGTACTTC	CASSLVGQYQETQYF
-	TRBV29-1	TRBJ1-2	TRBD1	TGCAGCGTTAGGGGGCCCAACTATGGCTACACCTTC	CSVRGPNYGYTF
-	TRBV5-4	TRBJ2-7	TRBD1	TGTGCCAGCAGCCAGCAGGGGGCGTCGACCTACGAGCAGTACTTC	CASSQQGASTYEQYF
-	TRBV10-2	TRBJ2-3	TRBD2	TGCGCCAGCAGACTAGCGGGAGTCACAGATACGCAGTATTTT	CASRLAGVTDTQYF
-	TRBV21-1	TRBJ2-7	-	TGTGCCAGCAGCGCCCTTAAAGAACGGGAGCGGGAGGAGCAGTACTTC	CASSALKEREREEQYF
-	TRBV5-1	TRBJ2-6	-	TGCGCCAGCAGCTTGGGGGCCACAGCTTCTGGGGCCAACGTCCTGACTTTC	CASSLGATASGANVLTF
-	TRBV25-1	TRBJ2-2	-	TGTGCCAGCAGTCTGGGGACGAACACCGGGGAGCTGTTTTTT	CASSLGTNTGELFF
-	TRBV11-2	TRBJ2-5	TRBD2	TGTGCCAGCAGCTTAGATCGAGGGAGGGATAGGGCTCAAGAGACCCAGTACTTC	CASSLDRGRDRAQETQYF
-	TRBV5-4	TRBJ2-7	TRBD2	TGTGCCAGCAGCTCAGGACTAGCGGGGAAAAACGAGCAGTACTTC	CASSSGLAGKNEQYF
once	TRBV19	TRBJ2-5	-	TGTGCCAGTAGTGCCCAAACAGCGCTAGAGACCCAGTACTTC	CASSAQTALETQYF
few	TRBV27	TRBJ2-2	TRBD2	TGTGCCAGCAGGGGCGGCGGGAGGGTGAACACCGGGGAGCTGTTTTTT	CASRGGGRVNTGELFF
-	TRBV9	TRBJ2-1	TRBD1	TGTGCCAGCAGCGTAGAGGGGACAGCCGGCCGCGTCTTC	CASSVEGTAGRVF
-	TRBV28	TRBJ1-6	-	TGTGCCAGCGGGTTAGGGACACAGTATTCACCCCTCCACTTT	CASGLGTQYSPLHF
-	TRBV6-5	TRBJ2-7	-	TGTGCCAGCAGTTACTCGTCCCAGGGAAGCCCCTACGAGCAGTACTTC	CASSYSSQGSPYEQYF
-	TRBV2	TRBJ2-1	-	TGTGCCAGCAAGGTGGGAGAGGTCAATGAGCAGTTCTTC	CASKVGEVNEQFF
-	TRBV5-1	TRBJ2-7	-	TGCGCCAGCAGCACTGGGTATCAATCCTACGAGCAGTACTTC	CASSTGYQSYEQYF
-	TRBV19	TRBJ2-7	-	TGTGCCAGTAGGGACGGCCCGGGCTCCTACGAGCAGTACTTC	CASRDGPGSYEQYF
-	TRBV7-9	TRBJ1-4	TRBD1	TGTGCCAGCAGCTTAGGGCAGGGGGGAGAAAAACTGTTTTTT	CASSLGQGGEKLFF
-	TRBV29-1	TRBJ2-7	-	TGCAGCGTTGGGTGGCAGGGCCCCACCTACGAGCAGTACTTC	CSVGWQGPTYEQYF
-	TRBV4-3	TRBJ2-7	TRBD2	TGCGCCAGCAGCCAAAGAAGCGGGAGGGCACTCGAGCAGTACTTC	CASSQRSGRALEQYF
-	TRBV5-5	TRBJ2-1	-	TGTGCCAGCAGCTTGGTGGGGACAAGTGCTACTGAGCAGTTCTTC	CASSLVGTSATEQFF
-	TRBV7-9	TRBJ1-2	-	TGTGCCAGCAGCTTAGGGCACTCTGCTAACTATGGCTACACCTTC	CASSLGHSANYGYTF
-	TRBV2	TRBJ2-1	TRBD2	TGTGCCAGCAGTCATAGACTAGCGGAGGCTTTGGGGCAGTTCTTC	CASSHRLAEALGQFF
-	TRBV2	TRBJ2-3	-	TGTGCCAGCAGGGGCTCCGGGCTAAACGGAGATACGCAGTATTTT	CASRGSGLNGDTQYF
-	TRBV2	TRBJ1-2	TRBD1	TGTGCCAGCAGTAGAACAGGGGGCGATGGCTACACCTTC	CASSRTGGDGYTF
-	TRBV11-2	TRBJ1-1	TRBD1	TGTGCCAGCAGCTCACGAGGGACAGAGAACATGAACACTGAAGCTTTCTTT	CASSSRGTENMNTEAFF
-	TRBV18	TRBJ2-1	TRBD1	TGTGCCAGCTCAACGGGCCAGATACAGGGGCCGGGCAATGAGCAGTTCTTC	CASSTGQIQGPGNEQFF
-	TRBV7-2	TRBJ2-3	-	TGTGCCAGCAGTCAACGGATTAGCACAGATACGCAGTATTTT	CASSQRISTDTQYF
-	TRBV7-2	TRBJ2-2	-	TGTGCCAGCAGCCCCCGCTTCACCGGGGAGCTGTTTTTT	CASSPRFTGELFF